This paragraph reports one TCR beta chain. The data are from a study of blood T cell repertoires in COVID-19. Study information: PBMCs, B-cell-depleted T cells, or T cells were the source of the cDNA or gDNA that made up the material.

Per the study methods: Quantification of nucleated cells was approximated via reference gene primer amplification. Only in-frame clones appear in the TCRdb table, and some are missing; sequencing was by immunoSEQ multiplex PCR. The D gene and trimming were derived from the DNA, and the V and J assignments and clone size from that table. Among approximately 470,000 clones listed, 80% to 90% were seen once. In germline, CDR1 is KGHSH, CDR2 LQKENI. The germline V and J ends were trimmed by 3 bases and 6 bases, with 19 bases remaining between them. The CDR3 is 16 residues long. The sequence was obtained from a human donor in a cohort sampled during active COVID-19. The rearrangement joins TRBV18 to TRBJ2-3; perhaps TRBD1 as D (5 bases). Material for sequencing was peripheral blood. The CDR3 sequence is CASSPYLGPTPDTQYF. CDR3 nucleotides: TGTGCCAGCTCACCCTATCTGGGGCCCACCCCCGATACGCAGTATTTT.